This TCR beta chain is from a study of human T cells and chemical hapten exposure. One entry per CDR3 protein, called by TCRdb with MiXCR from the RACE reads. The table records 75,000 to 95,000 distinct CDR3 sequences, 10% to 15% of them present only once. This clonotype came up many times. The CDR3 is 12 residues long. Germline V gene data show CDR1 as MDHEN and CDR2 as SYDVKM. The J segment lost 7 bases and the V segment lost 8 bases, leaving 4 bases of the junction unmatched. The time point is: patch test 1, 2 weeks after DPC sensitization. Treatment reported: therapeutic diphenylcyclopropenone sensitization with weekly scalp DPC.

V is TRBV28 and J is TRBJ2-1; 8 bases are shared with TRBD1. This TCR was sampled from an older woman with alopecia areata. Some clones in this sample may be carry-over from other donors' samples. This material consisted of whole blood, taken in connection with sensitization to the hapten diphenylcyclopropenone (DPC). In DNA form, the CDR3 reads TGTGCCAGCGGACAGGGATGGAATGAGCAGTTCTTC. Protein: CASGQGWNEQFF.